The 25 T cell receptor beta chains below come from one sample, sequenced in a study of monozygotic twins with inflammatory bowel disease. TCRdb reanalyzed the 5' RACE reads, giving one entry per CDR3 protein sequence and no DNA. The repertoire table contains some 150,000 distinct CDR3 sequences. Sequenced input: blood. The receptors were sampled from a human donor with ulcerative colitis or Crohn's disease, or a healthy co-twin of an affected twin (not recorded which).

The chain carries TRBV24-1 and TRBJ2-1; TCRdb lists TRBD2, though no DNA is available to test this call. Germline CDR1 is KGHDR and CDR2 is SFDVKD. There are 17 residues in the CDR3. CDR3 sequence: CATSDLGTSGINNEQFF.

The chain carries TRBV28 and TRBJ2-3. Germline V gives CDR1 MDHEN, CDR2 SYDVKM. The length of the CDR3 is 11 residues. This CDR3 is CASTDRDTQYF.

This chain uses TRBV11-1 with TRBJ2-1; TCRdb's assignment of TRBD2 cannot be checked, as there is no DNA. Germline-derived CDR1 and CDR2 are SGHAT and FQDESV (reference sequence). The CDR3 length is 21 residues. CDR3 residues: CASSLALGLSTGTSGSDEQFF.

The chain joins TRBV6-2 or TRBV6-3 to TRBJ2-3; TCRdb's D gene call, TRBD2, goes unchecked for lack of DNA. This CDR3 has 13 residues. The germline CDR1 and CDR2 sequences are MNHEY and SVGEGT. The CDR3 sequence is CASKLAGGDTQYF.

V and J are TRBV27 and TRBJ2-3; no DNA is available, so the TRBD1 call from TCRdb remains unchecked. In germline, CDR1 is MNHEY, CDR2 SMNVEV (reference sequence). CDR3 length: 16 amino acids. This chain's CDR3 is CASSFGSGPGGDTQYF.

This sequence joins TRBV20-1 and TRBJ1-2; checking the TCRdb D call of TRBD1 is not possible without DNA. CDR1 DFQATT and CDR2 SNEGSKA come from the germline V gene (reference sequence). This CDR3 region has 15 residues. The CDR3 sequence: CSAQNYREVIYGYTF.

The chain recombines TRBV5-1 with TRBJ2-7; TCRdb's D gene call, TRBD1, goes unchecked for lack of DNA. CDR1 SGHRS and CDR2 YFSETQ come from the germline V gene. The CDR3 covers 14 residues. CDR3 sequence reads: CASSSGQIPYEQYF.

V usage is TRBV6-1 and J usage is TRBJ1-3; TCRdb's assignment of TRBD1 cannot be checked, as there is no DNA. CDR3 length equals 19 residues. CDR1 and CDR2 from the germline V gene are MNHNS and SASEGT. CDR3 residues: CASSLAPPGRRSSGNTIYF.

Here the CDR3 reads CASSLLAGATGELFF. The chain has TRBV7-2 and TRBJ2-2; TCRdb calls TRBD2, which cannot be checked without DNA. CDR1 and CDR2 (germline): SGHTA, FQGNSA. CDR3 length equals 15 residues.

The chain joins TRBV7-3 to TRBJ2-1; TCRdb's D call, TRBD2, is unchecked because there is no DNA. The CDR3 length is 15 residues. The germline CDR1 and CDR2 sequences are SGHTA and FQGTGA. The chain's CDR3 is CASSSTSGPPNEQFF.

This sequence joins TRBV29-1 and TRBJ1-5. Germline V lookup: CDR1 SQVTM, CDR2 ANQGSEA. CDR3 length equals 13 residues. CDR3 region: CSVVSGGNQPQHF.

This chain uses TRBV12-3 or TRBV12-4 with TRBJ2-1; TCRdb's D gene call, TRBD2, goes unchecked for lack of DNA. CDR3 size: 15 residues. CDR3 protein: CASSPTSGSFGEQFF.

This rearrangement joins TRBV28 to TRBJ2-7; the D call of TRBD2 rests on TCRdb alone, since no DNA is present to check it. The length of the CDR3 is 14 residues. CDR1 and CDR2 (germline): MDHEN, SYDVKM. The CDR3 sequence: CASSRTSGLGEQYF.

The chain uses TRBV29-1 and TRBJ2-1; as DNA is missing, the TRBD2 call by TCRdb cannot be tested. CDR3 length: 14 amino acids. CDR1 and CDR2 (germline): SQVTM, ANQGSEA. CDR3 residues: CSVDELAGENEQFF.

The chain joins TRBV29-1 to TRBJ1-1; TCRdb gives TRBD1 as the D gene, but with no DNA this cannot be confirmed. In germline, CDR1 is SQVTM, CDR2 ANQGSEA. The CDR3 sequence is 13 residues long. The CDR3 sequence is CSVTGSGNTEAFF.

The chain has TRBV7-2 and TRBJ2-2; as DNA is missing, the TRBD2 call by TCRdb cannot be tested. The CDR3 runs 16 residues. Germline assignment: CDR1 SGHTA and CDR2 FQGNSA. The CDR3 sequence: CASSPRGLAGAGELFF.

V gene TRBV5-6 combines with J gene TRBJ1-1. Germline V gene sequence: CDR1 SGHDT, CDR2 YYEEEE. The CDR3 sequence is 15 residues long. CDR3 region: CASSLTGPGNTEAFF.

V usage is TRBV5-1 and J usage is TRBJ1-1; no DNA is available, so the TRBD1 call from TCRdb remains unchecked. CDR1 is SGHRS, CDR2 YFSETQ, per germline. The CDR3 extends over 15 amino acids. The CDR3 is CASSLAGDRGTEAFF. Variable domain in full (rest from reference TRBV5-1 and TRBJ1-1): KAGVTQTPRYLIKTRGQQVTLSCSPISGHRSVSWYQQTPGQGLQFLFEYFSETQRNKGNFPGRFSGRQFSNSRSEMNVSTLELGDSALYLCASSLAGDRGTEAFFGQGTRLTVV.

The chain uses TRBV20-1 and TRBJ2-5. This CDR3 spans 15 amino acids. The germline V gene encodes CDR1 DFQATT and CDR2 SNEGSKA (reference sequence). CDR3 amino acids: CSARDPKGSAETQYF.

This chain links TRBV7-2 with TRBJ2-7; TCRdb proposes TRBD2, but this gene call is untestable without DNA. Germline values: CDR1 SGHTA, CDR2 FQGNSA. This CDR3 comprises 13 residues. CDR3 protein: CASSVRLANEQYF.

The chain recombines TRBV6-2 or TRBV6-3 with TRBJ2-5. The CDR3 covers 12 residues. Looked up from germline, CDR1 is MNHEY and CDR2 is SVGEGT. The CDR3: CASSSAQETQYF.

CDR3: CASSWGRAEDNEQFF. This chain joins TRBV5-1 and TRBJ2-1; TCRdb's D call of TRBD2 is untestable without DNA. Looked up from germline, CDR1 is SGHRS and CDR2 is YFSETQ. This CDR3 has 15 residues.

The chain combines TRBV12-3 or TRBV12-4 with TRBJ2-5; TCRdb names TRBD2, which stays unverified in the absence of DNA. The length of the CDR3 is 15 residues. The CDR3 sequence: CASSWGERSQETQYF.

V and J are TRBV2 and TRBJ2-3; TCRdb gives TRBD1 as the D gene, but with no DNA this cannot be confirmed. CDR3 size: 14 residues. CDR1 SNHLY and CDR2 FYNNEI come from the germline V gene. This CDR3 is CASQKRDSTDTQYF.

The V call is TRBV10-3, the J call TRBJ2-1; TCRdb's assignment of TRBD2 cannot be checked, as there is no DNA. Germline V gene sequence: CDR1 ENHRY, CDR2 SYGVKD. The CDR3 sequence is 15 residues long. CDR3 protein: CAISDLAGLYNEQFF.